This paragraph reports one TCR beta chain. Its matching antigen is unknown. The source of the sample is a study of OX40 agonist ivuxolimab in advanced cancers. Study in general: A mean age of approximately 64 years, range roughly 23 to 85, was recorded, and 70% to 85% were male.

Samples were taken at baseline and on day 1 of cycles 4 and 7. Here immunoSEQ multiplex PCR was the method, and the copy in TCRdb shows in-frame clones only, minus some. The table has about 68,000 clones, around nine tenths seen once; the top ten hold around 2%. Study findings and constraints: In the 0.1 to 3.0 mg/kg range, CD4+ and CD8+ blood T cells had expanded clonally by week 6.

J was trimmed by 0 bases and V by 1 base; bases with no gene match: 10. The CDR3 totals 18 residues. Germline loops: CDR1 LNHDA, CDR2 SQIVND (reference sequence). The chain uses TRBV19 and TRBJ2-7; 9 bases line up with TRBD2. The sequenced sample was CD4+ or CD8+ T cells sorted from blood, obtained in a trial of the OX40 agonist ivuxolimab. The receptor was derived from an adult with an advanced solid tumor such as melanoma, head and neck, liver or kidney cancer. The chain's CDR3 is CASSIGRISGSTSYEQYF. CDR3 coding DNA: TGTGCCAGTAGTATAGGTCGTATTAGCGGGAGCACCTCCTACGAGCAGTACTTC.